One sample yielded the 5 T cell receptor beta chains listed below, sequenced in a study of identical twins. TCRdb called the 5' RACE reads again in MiXCR, with one record for every CDR3 protein. This table holds fewer than 250,000 distinct CDR3 sequences, roughly 7% found once. These data were likewise used in another study, on yellow fever vaccine responses in identical twins.

The sequenced sample consisted of memory (CD45RO+) T cells sorted from blood. These receptors originate from a young woman in good health.

This clonotype was seen many times. The CDR3 DNA sequence: TGTGCCACCAGTGATCCACGGCCGGGACAGAAGGCCGATACGCAGTATTTT. Its translation is CATSDPRPGQKADTQYF. The rearrangement joins TRBV24-1 to TRBJ2-3; 7 bases are shared with TRBD1. The CDR3 extends over 17 amino acids. Trimming cost V 3 bases and J 6 bases; bases outside gene matches: 14. Germline-derived CDR1 and CDR2 are KGHDR and SFDVKD.

This clonotype came up many times. The V and J genes are TRBV3-1 and TRBJ2-1, with D perhaps matching TRBD2 (6 bases). This CDR3 is 16 amino acids long. The V gene's germline CDR1 is LGHDT and CDR2 YNNKEL (reference sequence). Trimming removed 1 base from V and 8 bases from J, with 18 bases in between. The CDR3 sequence: CASSQVSGGFNYEQFF. The CDR3 DNA is TGTGCCAGCAGCCAAGTCTCCGGGGGATTTAACTATGAGCAGTTCTTC.

A few counts support this clonotype. The chain links TRBV7-9 to TRBJ1-6, with D perhaps TRBD1 (6 bases). Germline V gene sequence: CDR1 SEHNR, CDR2 FQNEAQ (reference sequence). The CDR3 runs 13 residues. V was cut by 4 bases and J by 12 bases, with 13 bases left in between. Written as DNA, the CDR3 is TGTGCCAGCAGCTGGGACACTGGTGGACCCCTCCACTTT. It translates to CASSWDTGGPLHF.

The chain couples TRBV24-1 to TRBJ2-3; D is unclear. CDR1 is KGHDR and CDR2 is SFDVKD in the germline V gene. CDR3 length equals 14 residues. Trimming took 4 bases from V and 6 from J, leaving 13 bases between them. CDR3 in DNA: TGTGCCACCAGTGAATCCCCCAGGCGCGATACGCAGTATTTT. Protein: CATSESPRRDTQYF.

This clonotype was found a few times. V is TRBV5-1 and J is TRBJ1-1; 9 nucleotides match TRBD1. CDR3 length equals 14 residues. V lost 3 bases to trimming and J lost 2 bases; unmatched junction nucleotides: 2. Germline V gives CDR1 SGHRS, CDR2 YFSETQ. The CDR3, as DNA: TGCGCCAGCAGCTGGACAGGGGATAACACTGAAGCTTTCTTT. This sequence encodes CASSWTGDNTEAFF. Full variable domain (rest looked up from reference TRBV5-1 and TRBJ1-1): KAGVTQTPRYLIKTRGQQVTLSCSPISGHRSVSWYQQTPGQGLQFLFEYFSETQRNKGNFPGRFSGRQFSNSRSEMNVSTLELGDSALYLCASSWTGDNTEAFFGQGTRLTVV.